A selection of T cell receptor beta chains follows, all from one sample in a study of cytomegalovirus exposure and HLA in healthy donors. Sequenced by immunoSEQ multiplex PCR; TCRdb stores in-frame clones only, minus some. The sample shows a few hundred thousand clones, approximately 78% of them seen only once. Sequencing was carried out using PBMCs. Receptor source: a man aged 30 to 45 in good health and CMV-seronegative. The CDR3 runs from the conserved cysteine through the conserved F or W. The D gene is left open where the match is weak. A row's size may be missing; if present it is once, few, many or a size class.

d_gene	j_gene	v_gene	len	abundance	CDR3aa	CDR3nt
NA	TRBJ2-1	TRBV28	13	NA	CASSSSGLIWQFF	TGTGCCAGCAGTTCATCCGGACTAATCTGGCAGTTCTTC
TRBD2	TRBJ2-5	TRBV7-9	15	NA	CASSLTSEAVWTQYF	TGTGCCAGCAGTCTGACTAGCGAGGCAGTTTGGACCCAGTACTTC
NA	TRBJ2-6	TRBV9	18	NA	CASSVWPVLFSGANVLAF	TGTGCCAGCAGCGTATGGCCAGTCCTCTTCTCTGGGGCCAACGTCCTGGCTTTC
NA	TRBJ2-7	TRBV27	15	NA	CASSLAGKAGYEQYF	TGTGCCAGCAGCTTGGCGGGGAAGGCAGGTTACGAGCAGTACTTC
TRBD2	TRBJ2-5	TRBV19	16	NA	CASSTTSGGPQETQYF	TGTGCCAGTAGTACGACTAGCGGGGGGCCTCAAGAGACCCAGTACTTC
TRBD2	TRBJ2-7	TRBV5-4	14	NA	CASSLGRGGYEQYF	TGTGCCAGCAGCTTGGGGCGGGGGGGCTACGAGCAGTACTTC
NA	TRBJ1-1	TRBV9	13	few	CASSVGGDTEAFF	TGTGCCAGCAGCGTAGGGGGGGACACTGAAGCTTTCTTT
TRBD1	TRBJ1-1	TRBV5-5	15	NA	CASSLTGGPVFEAFF	TGTGCCAGCAGCTTGACAGGGGGTCCGGTCTTTGAAGCTTTCTTT
TRBD1	TRBJ1-2	TRBV6-1	13	few	CASSGDRAGGYTF	TGTGCCAGCAGTGGGGACAGGGCCGGTGGCTACACCTTC
TRBD2	TRBJ2-5	TRBV5-4	15	few	CASRGTSGSRETQYF	TGTGCCAGCAGAGGGACTAGCGGGAGCCGGGAGACCCAGTACTTC
TRBD2	TRBJ2-1	TRBV27	13	NA	CASSPPTSGLQFF	TGTGCCAGCAGTCCTCCTACTAGCGGCCTACAGTTCTTC
NA	TRBJ1-1	TRBV6-5	15	NA	CASSYGNRAWTEAFF	TGTGCCAGCAGTTACGGGAACAGGGCTTGGACTGAAGCTTTCTTT
TRBD1	TRBJ2-1	TRBV2	15	NA	CASSDKTGGDNEQFF	TGTGCCAGCAGTGATAAGACAGGGGGGGACAATGAGCAGTTCTTC
TRBD1	TRBJ2-3	TRBV19	16	NA	CASSTSPTGAADTQYF	TGTGCCAGTAGTACATCCCCCACAGGGGCCGCAGATACGCAGTATTTT
NA	TRBJ1-2	TRBV15	15	few	CATSRARSSSYGYTF	TGTGCCACCAGCAGAGCTCGATCCTCCAGCTATGGCTACACCTTC
TRBD1	TRBJ2-7	TRBV7-6	13	NA	CASSLGQFYEQYF	TGTGCCAGCAGCTTGGGACAGTTCTACGAGCAGTACTTC
NA	TRBJ2-2	TRBV9	14	NA	CASSVEGFSGELFF	TGTGCCAGCAGCGTAGAGGGGTTCAGCGGGGAGCTGTTTTTT
TRBD1	TRBJ1-6	TRBV5-1	15	few	CASSLAGQGRSPLHF	TGCGCCAGCAGCTTGGCCGGACAGGGACGTTCACCCCTCCACTTT